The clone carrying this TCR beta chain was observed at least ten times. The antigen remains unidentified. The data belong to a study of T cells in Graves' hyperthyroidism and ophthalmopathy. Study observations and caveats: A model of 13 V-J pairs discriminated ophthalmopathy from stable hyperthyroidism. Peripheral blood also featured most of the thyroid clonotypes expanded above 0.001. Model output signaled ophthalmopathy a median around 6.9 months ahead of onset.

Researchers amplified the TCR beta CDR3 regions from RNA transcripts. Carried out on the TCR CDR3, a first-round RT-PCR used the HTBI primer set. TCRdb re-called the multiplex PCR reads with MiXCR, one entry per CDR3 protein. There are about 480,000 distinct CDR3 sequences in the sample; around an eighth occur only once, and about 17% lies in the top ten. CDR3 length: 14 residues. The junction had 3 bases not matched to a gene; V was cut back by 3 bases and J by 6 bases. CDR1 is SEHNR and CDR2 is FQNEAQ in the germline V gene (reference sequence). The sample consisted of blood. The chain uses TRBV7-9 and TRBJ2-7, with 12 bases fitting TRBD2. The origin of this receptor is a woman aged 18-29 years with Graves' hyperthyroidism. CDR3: CASSLGLAGREQYF. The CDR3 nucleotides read TGTGCCAGCAGCTTGGGACTAGCGGGTCGCGAGCAGTACTTC.